This TCR beta chain was found in a study of response to subunit inactivated influenza vaccine. Study-level results: The authors suggested that every seasonal influenza vaccination recruits few new T cells.

This clonotype was observed at least ten times. Its specificity is not known. Germline assignment: CDR1 DFQATT and CDR2 SNEGSKA (reference sequence). V gave up 0 bases and J gave up 0 bases; unmatched junction bases: 4. The CDR3 has 15 amino acids. TCRdb re-derived calls from the RT-PCR reads in MiXCR, one entry per CDR3 protein. The data show hundreds of thousands of distinct CDR3 sequences, with approximately 11% seen just once and more than 10% held by the top ten. The receptor was derived from a man between 45 and 60 years old who received an inactivated influenza vaccine. The V gene is TRBV20-1, the J gene TRBJ2-7; 8 positions match TRBD2. This specimen was PBMCs from blood, taken roughly 48 days after vaccination. The CDR3 DNA is TGCAGTGCTAGAGATGTAGCGGGGCCCTCCTACGAGCAGTACTTC. It codes for CSARDVAGPSYEQYF.